The table lists the clone carrying this T cell receptor beta chain with many counts. The source of the sample is a study of blood T cells in healthy people across ages. Study overall: When template switching was applied, about one barcoded beta molecule was captured per two T cells.

A second PCR of roughly 7 to 11 cycles used a sample-barcoded 5' primer and a J-beta primer mix. Through a template-switch adaptor with 12 random nucleotides, each cDNA molecule received a tag. Sequencing recovered at least 2.5 million CDR3-containing paired-end reads from each sample. From the 5' RACE reads, TCRdb called clonotypes with MiXCR, one entry per CDR3 protein. Among 600,000 or so distinct CDR3 sequences listed, around 31% were seen once. The authors drew around 11 milliliters of peripheral blood from each donor. The V gene end was trimmed by 4 bases and the J gene end by 5 bases; junction bases not matched to a gene: 9. This CDR3 is 16 amino acids long. The germline gives CDR1 SGHTA, CDR2 FQGNSA.

This receptor was identified in a woman older than 75 in good health. The chain has TRBV7-2 and TRBJ2-5; 11 bases map to TRBD2. The sample taken for sequencing was blood. DNA for the CDR3: TGTGCCAGCAGCTCAATTAAGACTAGCGGGGAGGAGACCCAGTACTTC. Protein sequence: CASSSIKTSGEETQYF.